These 28 T cell receptor beta chains share one sample of origin, sequenced in a study of blood T cell repertoires in COVID-19. Clones were sequenced by immunoSEQ multiplex PCR, and TCRdb holds only the in-frame ones, with some missing. The table has some 300,000 clones, about 87% seen once. The sequenced sample was peripheral blood. These receptors all come from a man aged 65-85 years with acute or convalescent COVID-19.

This chain joins TRBV7-2 and TRBJ2-5; 12 bases agree with TRBD2. With V trimmed by 5 bases and J by 5 bases, 6 bases remained unmatched. Germline V gene sequence: CDR1 SGHTA, CDR2 FQGNSA. The CDR3 totals 15 residues. The CDR3 nucleotides are TGTGCCAGCAGCGCGACTAGCGGGAGATCGGAGACCCAGTACTTC. This codes for CASSATSGRSETQYF.

The gene calls are TRBV29-1 and TRBJ2-3, with D possibly being TRBD1 (5 bases). Trimming removed 7 bases from V and 1 base from J, with 18 bases in between. This CDR3 region has 15 residues. Germline V lookup: CDR1 SQVTM, CDR2 ANQGSEA. The CDR3, as DNA: TGCAGCGACCGCTGGGGCGGAATCGGCACAGATACGCAGTATTTT. It codes for CSDRWGGIGTDTQYF.

For this clone: Other DNA sequences from this sample encode an identical CDR3 as well. The V gene is TRBV12-3 or TRBV12-4, the J gene TRBJ1-2, with 8 bases identical to TRBD1. The CDR3 extends over 13 amino acids. J was trimmed by 8 bases and V by 5 bases; bases with no gene match: 7. The CDR3 here is CASSLGQGYGYTF. The CDR3 nucleotides are TGTGCCAGCAGTCTCGGACAGGGTTACGGCTACACCTTC.

The chain uses TRBV28 and TRBJ2-2, with D tentatively TRBD2 (6 bases). V was pared by 2 bases and J by 2 bases, with 9 bases between. CDR3 length: 15 amino acids. Germline V gene data show CDR1 as MDHEN and CDR2 as SYDVKM. This chain's CDR3 is CASSLAGTNTGELFF. DNA of the CDR3: TGTGCCAGCAGTTTAGCAGGGACTAACACCGGGGAGCTGTTTTTT.

The count of this clone is one. The chain uses TRBV28 and TRBJ2-5, with D maybe TRBD1 (5 bases). Trimming took 3 bases from V and 2 from J, leaving 13 bases between them. Germline V lookup: CDR1 MDHEN, CDR2 SYDVKM. This CDR3 is built from 15 residues. The CDR3 loop reads CASSFQFRDQETQYF. The CDR3 nucleotides are TGTGCCAGCAGTTTTCAGTTCAGGGATCAAGAGACCCAGTACTTC.

The V call is TRBV20-1, the J call TRBJ2-5; D is unclear. Trimming removed 2 bases at V and 2 bases at J, with 3 bases between. CDR3 size: 11 residues. CDR1 and CDR2 (germline): DFQATT, SNEGSKA (reference sequence). CDR3 sequence: CSARRQETQYF. The DNA of the CDR3 is TGCAGTGCTAGACGGCAAGAGACCCAGTACTTC.

The chain employs TRBV6-5 and TRBJ2-7, with TRBD1 matching over 10 bases. The germline V gene has CDR1 MNHEY and CDR2 SVGAGI. There are 14 residues in the CDR3. Trimming at V came to 6 bases and at J to 2 bases, leaving 4 bases not matched to a gene. CDR3 in amino acids: CASRPDRGPYEQYF. The CDR3, as DNA: TGTGCCAGCAGACCCGACAGGGGGCCCTACGAGCAGTACTTC.

The V call is TRBV11-3, the J call TRBJ2-1; TRBD1 matches at 11 bases. Germline V gene lookup returns CDR1 SGHNT and CDR2 YENEEA. There are 15 residues in the CDR3. J was trimmed by 8 bases and V by 2 bases; bases with no gene match: 5. The CDR3 loop reads CASSLSGTGGYEQFF. The CDR3 DNA reads TGTGCCAGCAGCTTATCCGGGACAGGGGGATATGAGCAGTTCTTC.

The chain links TRBV24-1 to TRBJ2-2; tentatively, D is TRBD2 (6 bases). CDR3 length: 12 residues. Trimming removed 9 bases at V and 4 bases at J, with 8 bases between. Germline V gives CDR1 KGHDR, CDR2 SFDVKD. The CDR3 bases are TGTGCCACCGCCGGGGGCACCGGGGAGCTGTTTTTT. Its translation is CATAGGTGELFF.

The rearrangement uses TRBV29-1 and TRBJ1-2; D gene ambiguous. The CDR3 extends over 13 amino acids. Germline lookup yields CDR1 SQVTM and CDR2 ANQGSEA. V was pared by 5 bases and J by 6 bases, with 16 bases between. The CDR3 nucleotides read TGCAGCGTTAAGAGGGATTTGCGGGATGGCTACACCTTC. It specifies CSVKRDLRDGYTF.

The V call is TRBV30, the J call TRBJ2-4; D possibly corresponds to TRBD1 (5 bases). V lost 1 base, J lost 0 bases, and 10 bases lay in between. This CDR3 region has 15 residues. The germline CDR1 and CDR2 sequences are GTSNPN and SVGIG (reference sequence). The DNA of the CDR3 is TGTGCCTGGAGTGACAGGCTACTAGCCAAAAACATTCAGTACTTC. The encoded protein is CAWSDRLLAKNIQYF.

The genes are TRBV29-1 and TRBJ2-7; a possible D gene is TRBD1 (6 bases). Looked up from germline, CDR1 is SQVTM and CDR2 is ANQGSEA. The V end was cut by 6 bases, the J end by 3 bases, with 12 bases between. The CDR3 consists of 12 residues. The CDR3 bases are TGCAGCGTCAGTCAGGGGCGCTACGAGCAGTACTTC. Translation: CSVSQGRYEQYF.

The rearrangement uses TRBV7-9 and TRBJ1-1, with 7 bases lining up with TRBD1. Trimming at V came to 5 bases and at J to 8 bases, leaving 14 bases not matched to a gene. Looked up from germline, CDR1 is SEHNR and CDR2 is FQNEAQ (reference sequence). The CDR3 consists of 15 residues. The CDR3 bases are TGTGCCAGCAGCCACCACGAACGAACAGGGGCCGAAGCTTTCTTT. Its translation is CASSHHERTGAEAFF. Full variable domain (outside the CDR3, taken from reference TRBV7-9 and TRBJ1-1): DTGVSQNPRHKITKRGQNVTFRCDPISEHNRLYWYRQTLGQGPEFLTYFQNEAQLEKSRLLSDRFSAERPKGSFSTLEIQRTEQGDSAMYLCASSHHERTGAEAFFGQGTRLTVV.

The chain has TRBV5-1 and TRBJ2-1, with 7 positions matching TRBD2. Germline V gene sequence: CDR1 SGHRS, CDR2 YFSETQ. The CDR3 is 14 residues long. V lost 3 bases, J lost 3 bases, and 3 bases stayed unmatched. The CDR3 reads CASSSGTNYNEQFF. The DNA of the CDR3 is TGCGCCAGCAGCTCCGGGACTAACTACAATGAGCAGTTCTTC.

This chain uses TRBV2 with TRBJ1-6; 12 nucleotides agree with TRBD1. The trim removed 7 bases at V and 10 bases at J, leaving 8 bases unmatched. Germline V gives CDR1 SNHLY, CDR2 FYNNEI. This CDR3 has 15 amino acids. The CDR3 sequence is CASIGTGGALSPLHF. The CDR3 DNA follows: TGTGCCAGCATAGGGACAGGGGGCGCATTGTCACCCCTCCACTTT. Drawing the rest from reference TRBV2 and TRBJ1-6, the complete variable domain is EPEVTQTPSHQVTQMGQEVILRCVPISNHLYFYWYRQILGQKVEFLVSFYNNEISEKSEIFDDQFSVERPDGSNFTLKIRSTKLEDSAMYFCASIGTGGALSPLHFGNGTRLTVT.

V gene TRBV27 combines with J gene TRBJ1-4; D uncertain. V lost 8 bases to trimming and J lost 0 bases, with 13 bases between them. Germline CDR1 MNHEY, CDR2 SMNVEV (reference sequence). The CDR3 is 15 residues long. The CDR3 DNA follows: TGTGCCAGCGCGATAGCTCCCTCAACTAATGAAAAACTGTTTTTT. Translated: CASAIAPSTNEKLFF. The entire variable domain, with the rest obtained from reference TRBV27 and TRBJ1-4, is as follows: EAQVTQNPRYLITVTGKKLTVTCSQNMNHEYMSWYRQDPGLGLRQIYYSMNVEVTDKGDVPEGYKVSRKEKRNFPLILESPSPNQTSLYFCASAIAPSTNEKLFFGSGTQLSVL.

Turning to this clone: Different DNA sequences within this sample yield the same CDR3. J is TRBJ1-4 and V is TRBV5-1, with 12 bases fitting TRBD1. The CDR3 covers 14 residues. Per the germline V gene, CDR1 is SGHRS and CDR2 is YFSETQ. V lost 3 bases and J lost 8; bases outside the gene matches: 2. The CDR3 sequence: CASSSGTGGEKLFF. The CDR3 nucleotides are TGCGCCAGCAGCTCCGGGACAGGGGGCGAAAAACTGTTTTTT.

This clone was seen only once. The chain links TRBV3-1 (or the pseudogene TRBV3-2) to TRBJ1-1; TRBD1 matches 7 bases. Germline CDR1 LGHDT, CDR2 YNNKEL (reference sequence). With V trimmed by 4 bases and J by 4 bases, 6 bases remained unmatched. The CDR3 consists of 14 residues. CDR3 loop: CASSPQGRATEAFF. The CDR3 DNA is TGTGCCAGCAGCCCACAGGGGCGGGCCACTGAAGCTTTCTTT.

V and J are TRBV3-1 (or the pseudogene TRBV3-2) and TRBJ1-1, with 7 positions matching TRBD1. This CDR3 contains 15 residues. Per germline, CDR1 LGHDT and CDR2 YNNKEL (reference sequence). Trimming took 1 base from V and 6 from J; bases not matched to a gene: 8. CDR3 sequence (DNA): TGTGCCAGCAGCCAAGGGAGACAGGGAGGCGCTGAAGCTTTCTTT. Translated: CASSQGRQGGAEAFF.

The chain links TRBV3-1 (or the pseudogene TRBV3-2) to TRBJ2-3; 9 positions agree with TRBD1. Looked up from germline, CDR1 is LGHDT and CDR2 is YNNKEL (reference sequence). V lost 6 bases and J lost 5; bases outside the gene matches: 3. This CDR3 comprises 13 residues. As DNA, the CDR3 is TGTGCCAGCAGAGGACAGGGGCTAGATACGCAGTATTTT. Encoded protein: CASRGQGLDTQYF.

The chain carries TRBV5-1 and TRBJ2-1, with 9 bases identical to TRBD2. Germline V CDR1 and CDR2: SGHRS, YFSETQ. The V and J ends lost 3 bases and 0 bases, in that order; junction bases with no gene match: 7. The CDR3 runs 17 residues. In nucleotides, the CDR3 is TGCGCCAGCAGCTCTTCACTAGCGGGTGCCTCCTACAATGAGCAGTTCTTC. This translates into CASSSSLAGASYNEQFF.

This rearrangement joins TRBV7-2 to TRBJ2-6; D is possibly TRBD1 (6 bases). Germline loops: CDR1 SGHTA, CDR2 FQGNSA. V lost 6 bases to trimming and J lost 1 base, with 7 bases between them. This CDR3 has 14 residues. CDR3 coding DNA: TGTGCCAGCAGTGACAGGTCTGGGGCCAACGTCCTGACTTTC. It is translated as CASSDRSGANVLTF.

This chain links TRBV15 with TRBJ2-1; no definite D call. Germline assignment: CDR1 LNHNV and CDR2 YYDKDF (reference sequence). The CDR3 is 13 amino acids. V was pared by 0 bases and J by 5 bases, with 5 bases between. CDR3 protein: CATSREFDNEQFF. In DNA, the CDR3 is TGTGCCACCAGCAGAGAATTCGACAATGAGCAGTTCTTC.

The genes are TRBV19 and TRBJ2-1, with 9 bases matching TRBD1. Trimming removed 10 bases from V and 5 bases from J; junction bases left unmatched: 9. The germline V gene has CDR1 LNHDA and CDR2 SQIVND (reference sequence). This CDR3 has 14 amino acids. The CDR3 here is CATKPGQGHNEQFF. The CDR3 DNA reads TGTGCCACCAAACCGGGACAGGGTCACAATGAGCAGTTCTTC.

The V gene is TRBV9, the J gene TRBJ2-7, with TRBD1 matching 7 bases. The CDR3 is 15 residues long. The germline CDR1 and CDR2 sequences are SGDLS and YYNGEE. The J segment lost 0 bases and the V segment lost 3 bases, leaving 6 bases of the junction unmatched. The CDR3: CASSGRGQSSYEQYF. The CDR3 bases are TGTGCCAGCAGCGGCCGGGGACAGAGCTCCTACGAGCAGTACTTC.

The genes are TRBV6-2 or TRBV6-3 and TRBJ1-3; D not certain. V was cut by 0 bases and J by 0 bases, with 6 bases left in between. Germline V gene sequence: CDR1 MNHEY, CDR2 SVGEGT. The CDR3 is 15 residues long. The DNA of the CDR3 is TGTGCCAGCAGTTACTCGCGCTTCTCTGGAAACACCATATATTTT. Its protein product is CASSYSRFSGNTIYF.

The chain carries TRBV5-1 and TRBJ2-5, with 7 bases aligning to TRBD2. Germline V gene lookup returns CDR1 SGHRS and CDR2 YFSETQ. The CDR3 totals 16 residues. Losses at the gene ends were 6 bases for V and 2 bases for J; bases not matched to a gene: 13. The CDR3 DNA reads TGCGCCAGCACTAATTTGGGGGAGGGTGGACAAGAGACCCAGTACTTC. Protein: CASTNLGEGGQETQYF. Full variable domain (rest looked up from reference TRBV5-1 and TRBJ2-5): KAGVTQTPRYLIKTRGQQVTLSCSPISGHRSVSWYQQTPGQGLQFLFEYFSETQRNKGNFPGRFSGRQFSNSRSEMNVSTLELGDSALYLCASTNLGEGGQETQYFGPGTRLLVL.

The gene calls are TRBV10-3 and TRBJ2-7; 8 bases map to TRBD1. The V gene's germline CDR1 is ENHRY and CDR2 SYGVKD. The length of the CDR3 is 12 residues. V shed 7 bases and J 7 bases; nucleotides not matched to a gene: 6. This CDR3 is CAIKTGEEEQYF. The CDR3, as DNA: TGTGCCATCAAGACAGGGGAGGAAGAGCAGTACTTC.